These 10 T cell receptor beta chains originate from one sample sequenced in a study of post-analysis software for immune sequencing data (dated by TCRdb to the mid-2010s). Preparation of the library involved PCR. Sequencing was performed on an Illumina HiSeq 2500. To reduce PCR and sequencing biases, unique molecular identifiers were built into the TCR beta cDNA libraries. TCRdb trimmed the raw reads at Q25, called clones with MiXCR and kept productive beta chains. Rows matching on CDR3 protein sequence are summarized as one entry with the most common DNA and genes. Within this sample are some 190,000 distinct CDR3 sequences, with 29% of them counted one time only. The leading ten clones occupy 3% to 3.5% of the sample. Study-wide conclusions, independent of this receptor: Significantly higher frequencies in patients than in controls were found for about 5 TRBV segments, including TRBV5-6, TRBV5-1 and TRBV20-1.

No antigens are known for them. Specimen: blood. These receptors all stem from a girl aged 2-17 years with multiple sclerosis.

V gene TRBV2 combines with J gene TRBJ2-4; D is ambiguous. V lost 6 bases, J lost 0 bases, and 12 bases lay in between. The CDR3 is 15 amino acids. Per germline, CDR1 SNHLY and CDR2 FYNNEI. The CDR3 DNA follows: TGTGCCAGCAGCCAAGGTTTATCAGCCAAAAACATTCAGTACTTC. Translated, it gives CASSQGLSAKNIQYF.

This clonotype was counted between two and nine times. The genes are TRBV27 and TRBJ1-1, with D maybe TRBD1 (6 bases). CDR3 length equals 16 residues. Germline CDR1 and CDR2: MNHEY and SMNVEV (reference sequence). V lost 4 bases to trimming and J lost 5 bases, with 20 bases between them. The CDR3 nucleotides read TGTGCCAGCAGTTATTTGGGGGCGTTGCCGAGTACTGAAGCTTTCTTT. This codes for CASSYLGALPSTEAFF.

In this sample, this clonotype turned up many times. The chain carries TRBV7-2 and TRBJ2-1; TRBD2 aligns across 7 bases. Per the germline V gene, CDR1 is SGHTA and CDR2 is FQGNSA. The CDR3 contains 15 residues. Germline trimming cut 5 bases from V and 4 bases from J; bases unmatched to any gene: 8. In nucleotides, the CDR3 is TGTGCCAGCAGCCCGTCCGCGGGGGATTACAATGAGCAGTTCTTC. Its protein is CASSPSAGDYNEQFF.

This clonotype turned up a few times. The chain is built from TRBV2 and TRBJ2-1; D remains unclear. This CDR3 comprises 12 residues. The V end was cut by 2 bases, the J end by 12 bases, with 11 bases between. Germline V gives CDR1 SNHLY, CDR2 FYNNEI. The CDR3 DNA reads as TGTGCCAGCAGTGAAACCCCTGGCGGGCAGTTCTTC. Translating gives CASSETPGGQFF.

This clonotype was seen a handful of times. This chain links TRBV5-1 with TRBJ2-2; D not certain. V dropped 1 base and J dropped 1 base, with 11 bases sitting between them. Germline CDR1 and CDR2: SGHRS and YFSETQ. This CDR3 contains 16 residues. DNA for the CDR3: TGCGCCAGCAGCTTGATGCCAGCCTTGAACACCGGGGAGCTGTTTTTT. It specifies CASSLMPALNTGELFF.

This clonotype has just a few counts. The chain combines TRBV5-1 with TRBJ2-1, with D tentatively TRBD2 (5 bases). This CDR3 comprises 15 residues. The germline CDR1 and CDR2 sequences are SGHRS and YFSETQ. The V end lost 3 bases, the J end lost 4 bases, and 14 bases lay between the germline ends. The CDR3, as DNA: TGCGCCAGCAGCTCGACTGGGGAGAGTTACAATGAGCAGTTCTTC. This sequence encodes CASSSTGESYNEQFF.

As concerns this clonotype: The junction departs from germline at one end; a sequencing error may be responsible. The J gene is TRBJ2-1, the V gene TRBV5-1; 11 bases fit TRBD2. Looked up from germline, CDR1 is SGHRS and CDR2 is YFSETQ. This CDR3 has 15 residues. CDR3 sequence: CTSSFLAGGLGEQFF. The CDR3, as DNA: TGCACCAGCAGCTTCCTAGCGGGAGGTTTGGGTGAGCAGTTCTTC. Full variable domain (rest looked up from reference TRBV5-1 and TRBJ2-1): KAGVTQTPRYLIKTRGQQVTLSCSPISGHRSVSWYQQTPGQGLQFLFEYFSETQRNKGNFPGRFSGRQFSNSRSEMNVSTLELGDSALYLCTSSFLAGGLGEQFFGPGTRLTVL.

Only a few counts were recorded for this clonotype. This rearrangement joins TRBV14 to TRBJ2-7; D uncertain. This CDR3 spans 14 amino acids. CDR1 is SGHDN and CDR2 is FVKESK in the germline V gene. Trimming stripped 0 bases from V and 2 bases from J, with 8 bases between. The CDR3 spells CASSQDPFAYEQYF. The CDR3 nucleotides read TGTGCCAGCAGCCAAGATCCGTTTGCCTACGAGCAGTACTTC.

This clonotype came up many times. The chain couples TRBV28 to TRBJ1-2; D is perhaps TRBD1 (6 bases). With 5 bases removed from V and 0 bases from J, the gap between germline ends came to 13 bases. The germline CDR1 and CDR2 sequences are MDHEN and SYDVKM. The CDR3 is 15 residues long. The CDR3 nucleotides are TGTGCCAGCAGTCCAGACAGGTTTACTAACTATGGCTACACCTTC. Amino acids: CASSPDRFTNYGYTF.

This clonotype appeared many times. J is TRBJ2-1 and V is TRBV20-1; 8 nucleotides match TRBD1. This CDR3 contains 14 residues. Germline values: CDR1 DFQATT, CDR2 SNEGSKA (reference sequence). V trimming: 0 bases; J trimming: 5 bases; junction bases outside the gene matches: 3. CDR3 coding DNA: TGCAGTGCTAGAGATGGACAGGGTAACAATGAGCAGTTCTTC. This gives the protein CSARDGQGNNEQFF.